This note documents a single TCR beta chain sequence. Original handling: From reference gene primer amplification, estimates of nucleated cell counts were derived. Produced via immunoSEQ multiplex PCR; TCRdb's table is partial and in-frame only. D and trimming were read from the DNA, whereas the V and J calls and clone size are those reported in that table. The table lists about 28,000 clones, roughly 78% of them singletons. These data come from a study of blood T cell repertoires in COVID-19. On the study more broadly: Sites across the United States, Italy and Spain contributed samples from acute and convalescent COVID-19. Nucleic acid was either cDNA or gDNA, and it came from T cells, B-cell-depleted T cells, or PBMCs.

The germline V and J ends were trimmed by 2 bases and 7 bases, with 14 bases remaining between them. There are 15 residues in the CDR3. Germline lookup yields CDR1 LGHDT and CDR2 YNNKEL (reference sequence). The sequence derives from a boy between 2 and 10 years old with active or convalescent COVID-19. The chain has TRBV3-1 (or the pseudogene TRBV3-2) and TRBJ1-4, with no clear D. The sample comprised peripheral blood. In DNA, the CDR3 is TGTGCCAGCAGCCAAATGGTGGGAGGCGGTGAAAAACTGTTTTTT. This translates into CASSQMVGGGEKLFF.